The 3 T cell receptor beta chains below all came from one sample that was sequenced in a study of T cell changes during pregnancy in multiple sclerosis. Sequencing used immunoSEQ multiplex PCR; TCRdb keeps in-frame clones, though not all of them. The repertoire consists of roughly 84,000 clones, with approximately 92% occurring once and the leading ten covering about 1.3%. The sample here was peripheral blood, taken in the third trimester of pregnancy. These receptors were taken from a female donor in good health, enrolled as a control in a pregnancy study.

This rearrangement joins TRBV5-6 to TRBJ2-7; the D is unclear. CDR1 and CDR2 from the germline V gene are SGHDT and YYEEEE. The length of the CDR3 is 13 residues. V lost 0 bases, J lost 4 bases, and 8 bases lay in between. The chain's CDR3 is CASSLEVGYEQYF. The CDR3 region has the DNA TGTGCCAGCAGCTTGGAGGTCGGGTACGAGCAGTACTTC.

CDR3 coding DNA: TGTGCCAGCAGTGACCGGCAGGGAGGTGGCTACACCTTC. It is translated as CASSDRQGGGYTF. The chain recombines TRBV6-4 with TRBJ1-2, with D possibly matching TRBD1 (5 bases). The CDR3 has 13 amino acids. The V and J ends lost 2 bases and 7 bases respectively, with 11 bases between them. Germline lookup yields CDR1 MRHNA and CDR2 SNTAGT.

This clone was counted at least ten times. The gene calls are TRBV7-9 and TRBJ2-1; D perhaps matches TRBD2 (6 bases). Trimming removed 4 bases from V and 0 bases from J, with 10 bases in between. Germline V gene sequence: CDR1 SEHNR, CDR2 FQNEAQ (reference sequence). This CDR3 region has 15 residues. The CDR3 DNA sequence: TGTGCCAGCAGCTCGACTAGAGACTCCTACAATGAGCAGTTCTTC. It encodes CASSSTRDSYNEQFF.